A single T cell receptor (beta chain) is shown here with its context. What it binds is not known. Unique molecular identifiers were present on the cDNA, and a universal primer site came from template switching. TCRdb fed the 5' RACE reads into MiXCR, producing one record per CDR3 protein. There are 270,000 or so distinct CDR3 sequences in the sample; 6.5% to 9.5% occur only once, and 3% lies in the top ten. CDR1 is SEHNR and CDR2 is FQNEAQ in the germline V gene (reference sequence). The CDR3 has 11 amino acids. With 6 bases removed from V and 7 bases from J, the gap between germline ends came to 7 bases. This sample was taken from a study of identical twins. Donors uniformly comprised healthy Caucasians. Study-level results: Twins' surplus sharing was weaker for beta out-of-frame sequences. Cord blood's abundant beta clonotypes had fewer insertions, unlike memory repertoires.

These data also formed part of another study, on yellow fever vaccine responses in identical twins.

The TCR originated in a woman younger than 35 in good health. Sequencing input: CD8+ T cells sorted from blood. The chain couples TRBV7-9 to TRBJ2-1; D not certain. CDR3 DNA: TGTGCCAGCAGGCTAAAGAATGAGCAGTTCTTC. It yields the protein CASRLKNEQFF.